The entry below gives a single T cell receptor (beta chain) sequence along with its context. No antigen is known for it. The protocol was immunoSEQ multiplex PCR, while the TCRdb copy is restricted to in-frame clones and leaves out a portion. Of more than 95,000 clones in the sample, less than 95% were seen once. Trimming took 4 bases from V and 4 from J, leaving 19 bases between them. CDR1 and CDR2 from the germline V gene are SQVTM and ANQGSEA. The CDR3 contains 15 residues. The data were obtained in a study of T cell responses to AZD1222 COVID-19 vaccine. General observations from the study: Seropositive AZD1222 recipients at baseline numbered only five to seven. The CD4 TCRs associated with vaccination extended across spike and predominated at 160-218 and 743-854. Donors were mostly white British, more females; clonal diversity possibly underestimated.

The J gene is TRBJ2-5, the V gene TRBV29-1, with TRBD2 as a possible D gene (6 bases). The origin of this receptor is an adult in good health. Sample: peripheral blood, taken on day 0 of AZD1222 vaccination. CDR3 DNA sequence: TGCAGCGTTGGGCGTCGGGGGTTCGGAGGAGAGACCCAGTACTTC. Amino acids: CSVGRRGFGGETQYF.